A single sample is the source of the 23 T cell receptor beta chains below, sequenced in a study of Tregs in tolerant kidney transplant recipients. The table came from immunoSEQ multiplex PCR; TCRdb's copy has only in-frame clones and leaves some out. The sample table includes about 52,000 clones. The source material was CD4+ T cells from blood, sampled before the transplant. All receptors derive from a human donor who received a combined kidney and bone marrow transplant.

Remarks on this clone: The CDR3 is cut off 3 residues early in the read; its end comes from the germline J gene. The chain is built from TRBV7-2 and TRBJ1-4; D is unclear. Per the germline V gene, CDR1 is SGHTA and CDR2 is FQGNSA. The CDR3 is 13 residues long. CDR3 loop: CASSPDPSGKLFF. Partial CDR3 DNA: TGTGCCAGCAGCCCGGACCCGTCGGGGAAA.

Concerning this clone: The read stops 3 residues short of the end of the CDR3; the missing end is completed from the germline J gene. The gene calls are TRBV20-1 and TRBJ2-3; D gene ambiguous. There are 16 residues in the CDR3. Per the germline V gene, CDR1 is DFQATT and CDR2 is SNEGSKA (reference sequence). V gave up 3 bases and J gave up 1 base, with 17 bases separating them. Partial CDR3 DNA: TGCAGTGCTAGCTCTCCGCCTATTCGCGGCACAGATACG. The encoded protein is CSASSPPIRGTDT. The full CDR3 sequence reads CSASSPPIRGTDTQYF.

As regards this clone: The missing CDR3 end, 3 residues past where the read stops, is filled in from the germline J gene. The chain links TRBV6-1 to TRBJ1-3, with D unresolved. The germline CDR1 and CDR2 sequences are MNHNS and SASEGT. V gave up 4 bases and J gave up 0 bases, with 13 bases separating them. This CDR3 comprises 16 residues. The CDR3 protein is CASSVILPGSGNTIYF. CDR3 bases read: TGTGCCAGCAGTGTTATCCTACCGGGCTCTGGAAACACC.

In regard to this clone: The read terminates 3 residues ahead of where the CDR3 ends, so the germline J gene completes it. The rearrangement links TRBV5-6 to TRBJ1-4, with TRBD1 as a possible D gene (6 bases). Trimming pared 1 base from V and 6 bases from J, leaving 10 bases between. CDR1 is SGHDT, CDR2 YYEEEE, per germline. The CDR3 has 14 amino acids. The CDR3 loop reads CASSLTGMDEKLFF. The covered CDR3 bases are TGTGCCAGCAGCTTGACAGGGATGGATGAAAAA.

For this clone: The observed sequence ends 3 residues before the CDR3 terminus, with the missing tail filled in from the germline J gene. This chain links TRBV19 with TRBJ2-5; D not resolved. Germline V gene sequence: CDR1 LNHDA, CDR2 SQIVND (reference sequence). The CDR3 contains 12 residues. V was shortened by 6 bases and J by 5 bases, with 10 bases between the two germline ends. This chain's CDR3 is CASSPNWETQYF. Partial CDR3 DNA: TGTGCCAGTAGCCCGAACTGGGAGACC. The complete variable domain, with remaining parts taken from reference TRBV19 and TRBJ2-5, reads DGGITQSPKYLFRKEGQNVTLSCEQNLNHDAMYWYRQDPGQGLRLIYYSQIVNDFQKGDIAEGYSVSREKKESFPLTVTSAQKNPTAFYLCASSPNWETQYFGPGTRLLVL.

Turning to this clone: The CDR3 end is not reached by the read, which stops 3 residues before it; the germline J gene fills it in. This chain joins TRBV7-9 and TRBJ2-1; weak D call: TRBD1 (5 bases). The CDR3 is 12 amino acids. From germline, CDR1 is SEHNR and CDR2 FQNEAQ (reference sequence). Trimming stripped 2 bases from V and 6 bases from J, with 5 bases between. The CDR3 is CASSLQGNEQFF. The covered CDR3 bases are TGTGCCAGCAGCTTACAGGGCAATGAG.

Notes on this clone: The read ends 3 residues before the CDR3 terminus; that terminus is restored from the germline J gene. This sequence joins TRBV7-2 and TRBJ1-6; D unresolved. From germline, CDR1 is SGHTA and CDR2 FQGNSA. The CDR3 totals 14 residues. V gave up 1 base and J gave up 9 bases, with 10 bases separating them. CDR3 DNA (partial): TGTGCCAGCAGCTTAGGGCCCCAGGCTTCACCC. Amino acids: CASSLGPQASP. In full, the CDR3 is CASSLGPQASPLHF.

The part of the CDR3 DNA that was read is TGTGCCAGCAGCCCTGTTCAGACTGGGACAGGGGGCAATCAGCCC. It is translated as CASSPVQTGTGGNQP. The CDR3 in its entirety is CASSPVQTGTGGNQPQHF. This chain connects TRBV2 to TRBJ1-5, with 10 bases aligning to TRBD1. Coverage ceases 3 residues before the CDR3 finishes, and the germline J gene fills in the end. The J segment lost 2 bases and the V segment lost 6 bases, leaving 13 bases of the junction unmatched. Germline lookup yields CDR1 SNHLY and CDR2 FYNNEI. This CDR3 region has 18 residues.

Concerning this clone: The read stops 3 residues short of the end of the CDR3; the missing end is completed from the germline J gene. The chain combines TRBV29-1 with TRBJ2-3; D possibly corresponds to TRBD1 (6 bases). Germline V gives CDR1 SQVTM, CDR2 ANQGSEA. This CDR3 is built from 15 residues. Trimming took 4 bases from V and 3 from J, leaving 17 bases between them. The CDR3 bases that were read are TGCAGCGTTGCTACTACTTACAGGGAAACAGATACG. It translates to CSVATTYRETDT. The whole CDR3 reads CSVATTYRETDTQYF.

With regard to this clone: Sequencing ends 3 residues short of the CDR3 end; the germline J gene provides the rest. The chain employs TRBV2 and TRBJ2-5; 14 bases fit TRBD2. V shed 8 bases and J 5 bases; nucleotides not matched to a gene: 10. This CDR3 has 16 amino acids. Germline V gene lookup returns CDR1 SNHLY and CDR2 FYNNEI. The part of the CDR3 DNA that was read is TGTGCCAGCGCAACGGACAGGACTAGCGGGGGGGAGACC. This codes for CASATDRTSGGET. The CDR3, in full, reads CASATDRTSGGETQYF.

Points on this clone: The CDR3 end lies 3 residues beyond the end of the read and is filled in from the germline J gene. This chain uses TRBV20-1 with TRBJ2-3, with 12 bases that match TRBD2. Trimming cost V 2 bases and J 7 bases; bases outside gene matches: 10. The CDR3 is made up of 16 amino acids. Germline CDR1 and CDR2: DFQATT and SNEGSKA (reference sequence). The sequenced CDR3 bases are TGCAGTGCTAGACTGCGTGGACTAGCGGGAACCAATACG. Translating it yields CSARLRGLAGTNT. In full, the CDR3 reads CSARLRGLAGTNTQYF.

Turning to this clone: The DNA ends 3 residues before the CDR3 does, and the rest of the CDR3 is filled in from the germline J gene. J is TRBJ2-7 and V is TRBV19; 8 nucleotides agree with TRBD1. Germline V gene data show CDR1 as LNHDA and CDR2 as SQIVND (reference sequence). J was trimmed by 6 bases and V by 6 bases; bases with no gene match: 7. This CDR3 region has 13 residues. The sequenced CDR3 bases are TGTGCCAGTAGCCCGGGACAGGACCCCGAG. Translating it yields CASSPGQDPE. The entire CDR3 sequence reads CASSPGQDPEQYF.

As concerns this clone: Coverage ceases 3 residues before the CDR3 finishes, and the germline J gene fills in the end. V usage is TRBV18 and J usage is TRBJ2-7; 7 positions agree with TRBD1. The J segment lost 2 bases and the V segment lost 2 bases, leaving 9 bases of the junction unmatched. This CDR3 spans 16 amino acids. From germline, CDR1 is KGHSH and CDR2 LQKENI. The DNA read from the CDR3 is TGTGCCAGCTCACCATCGAGGACAGGTACCACCTACGAG. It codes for CASSPSRTGTTYE. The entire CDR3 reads CASSPSRTGTTYEQYF.

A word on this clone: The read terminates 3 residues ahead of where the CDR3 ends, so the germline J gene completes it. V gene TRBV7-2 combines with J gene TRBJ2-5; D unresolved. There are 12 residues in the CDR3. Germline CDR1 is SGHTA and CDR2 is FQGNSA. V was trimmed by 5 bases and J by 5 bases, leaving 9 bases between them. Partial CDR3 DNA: TGTGCCAGCAGCGGCCCCATGGAGACC. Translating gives CASSGPMET. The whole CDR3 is CASSGPMETQYF.

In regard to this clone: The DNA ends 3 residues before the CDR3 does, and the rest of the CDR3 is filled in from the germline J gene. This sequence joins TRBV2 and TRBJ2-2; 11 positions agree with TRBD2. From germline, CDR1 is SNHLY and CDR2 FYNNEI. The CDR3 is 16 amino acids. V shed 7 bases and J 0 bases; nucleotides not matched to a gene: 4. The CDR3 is CASNRGLAANTGELFF. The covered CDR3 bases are TGTGCCAGCAATCGGGGACTAGCGGCGAACACCGGGGAG.

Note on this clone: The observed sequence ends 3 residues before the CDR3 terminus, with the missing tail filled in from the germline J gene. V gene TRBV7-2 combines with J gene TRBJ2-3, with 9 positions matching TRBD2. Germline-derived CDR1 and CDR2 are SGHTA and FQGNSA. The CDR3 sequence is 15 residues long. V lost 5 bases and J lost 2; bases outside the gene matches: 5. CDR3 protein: CASSQLAGFTDTQYF. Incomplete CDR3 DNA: TGTGCCAGCAGCCAACTAGCGGGTTTCACAGATACG.

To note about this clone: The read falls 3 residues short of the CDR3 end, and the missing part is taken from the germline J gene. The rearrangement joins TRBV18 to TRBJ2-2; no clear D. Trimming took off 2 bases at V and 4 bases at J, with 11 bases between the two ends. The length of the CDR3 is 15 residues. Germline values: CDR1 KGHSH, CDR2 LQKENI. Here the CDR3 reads CASSPYRASTGELFF. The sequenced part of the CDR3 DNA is TGTGCCAGCTCACCATATAGGGCGAGCACCGGGGAG.

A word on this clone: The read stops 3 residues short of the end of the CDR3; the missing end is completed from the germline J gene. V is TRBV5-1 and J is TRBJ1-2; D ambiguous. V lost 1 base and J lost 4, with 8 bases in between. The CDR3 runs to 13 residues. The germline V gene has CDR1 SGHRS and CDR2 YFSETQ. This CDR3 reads CASSLSSSYGYTF. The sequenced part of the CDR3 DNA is TGCGCCAGCAGCTTGAGTAGCAGCTATGGC.

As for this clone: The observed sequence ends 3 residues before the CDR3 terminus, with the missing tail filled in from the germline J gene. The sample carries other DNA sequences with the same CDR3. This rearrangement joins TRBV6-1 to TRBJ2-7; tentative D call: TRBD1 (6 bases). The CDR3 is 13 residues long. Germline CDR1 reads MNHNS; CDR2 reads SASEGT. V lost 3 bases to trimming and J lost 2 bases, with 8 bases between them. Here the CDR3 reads CASSDRGTYEQYF. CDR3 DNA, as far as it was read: TGTGCCAGCAGTGACAGGGGTACCTACGAG.

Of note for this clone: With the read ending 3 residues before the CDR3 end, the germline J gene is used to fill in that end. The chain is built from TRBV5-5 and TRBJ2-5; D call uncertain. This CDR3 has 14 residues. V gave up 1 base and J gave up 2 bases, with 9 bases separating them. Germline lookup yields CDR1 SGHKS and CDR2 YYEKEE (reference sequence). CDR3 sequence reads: CASSLNGQQETQYF. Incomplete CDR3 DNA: TGTGCCAGCAGCTTGAATGGGCAACAAGAGACC.

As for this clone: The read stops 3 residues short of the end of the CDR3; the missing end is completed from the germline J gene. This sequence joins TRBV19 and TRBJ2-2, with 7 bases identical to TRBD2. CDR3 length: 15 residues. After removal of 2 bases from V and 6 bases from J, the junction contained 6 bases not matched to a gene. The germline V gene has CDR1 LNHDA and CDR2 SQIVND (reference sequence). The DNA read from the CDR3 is TGTGCCAGTAGTATAATGGCTAGCGGACCCGGGGAG. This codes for CASSIMASGPGE. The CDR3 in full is CASSIMASGPGELFF.

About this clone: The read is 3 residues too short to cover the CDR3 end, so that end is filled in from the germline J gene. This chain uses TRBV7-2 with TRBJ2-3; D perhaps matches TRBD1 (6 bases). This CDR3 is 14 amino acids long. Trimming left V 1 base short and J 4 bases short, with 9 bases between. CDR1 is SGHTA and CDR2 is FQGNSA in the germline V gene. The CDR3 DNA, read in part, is TGTGCCAGCAGCTTAGTCCCAGGGGCAGATACG. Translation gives CASSLVPGADT. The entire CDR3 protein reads CASSLVPGADTQYF.

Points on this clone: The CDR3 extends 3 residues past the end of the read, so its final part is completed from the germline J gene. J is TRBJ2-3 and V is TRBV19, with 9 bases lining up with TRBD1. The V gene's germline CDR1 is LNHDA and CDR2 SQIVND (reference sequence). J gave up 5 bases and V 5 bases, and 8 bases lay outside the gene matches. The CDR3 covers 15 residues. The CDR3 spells CASSRSDRGQDTQYF. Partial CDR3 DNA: TGTGCCAGTAGTCGCTCGGACAGGGGCCAAGATACG.